This T cell receptor beta chain was sequenced in a study of T cells after yellow fever vaccination. Study overall: Fractions of low cell number were prepared using SMART-Seq v4 Ultra Low Input.

In TCRdb, the 5' RACE reads were re-called with MiXCR into one record per CDR3 protein. The profile shows hundreds of thousands of distinct CDR3 sequences, 12% of them singletons. Trimming pared 8 bases from V and 6 bases from J, leaving 15 bases between. Germline V gives CDR1 DFQATT, CDR2 SNEGSKA (reference sequence). The CDR3 is 12 residues long. The receptor was isolated from a man younger than 45 who received the YFV17D yellow fever vaccine. The J gene is TRBJ2-3, the V gene TRBV20-1; D gene ambiguous. The sample consisted of PBMCs, taken on the day of the yellow fever booster vaccination. The DNA of the CDR3 is TGCAGTCTGGAAAACGCTGGGGATACGCAGTATTTT. This translates into CSLENAGDTQYF.